This TCR beta chain is from a study of blood T cell repertoires in COVID-19. The wider study: Samples taken during acute and convalescent COVID-19 were collected in the United States, Italy and Spain.

V lost 3 bases and J lost 10; bases outside the gene matches: 10. The CDR3 spans 16 residues. The V gene's germline CDR1 is SGHKS and CDR2 YYEKEE (reference sequence). This table comes from immunoSEQ multiplex PCR, and its TCRdb copy is limited to in-frame clones, with some not included. The data show 95,000 or so clones, with around 88% seen just once and approximately 1.2% held by the top ten. The receptor was derived from a man older than 75 with active or convalescent COVID-19. Input material: peripheral blood. The chain recombines TRBV5-5 with TRBJ1-6; 10 nucleotides agree with TRBD1. The CDR3: CASSSTGQGKRSPLHF. CDR3 DNA: TGTGCCAGCAGCTCCACGGGACAGGGGAAGAGATCACCCCTCCACTTT.